This entry describes one T cell receptor beta chain. The entry originates in a study of T cell changes during pregnancy in multiple sclerosis. The V gene's germline CDR1 is SGHNT and CDR2 YENEEA. The CDR3 contains 13 residues. Trimming took 4 bases from V and 8 from J; bases not matched to a gene: 4. Method: immunoSEQ multiplex PCR; TCRdb's copy keeps in-frame clones and lacks some. This sample yields about 110,000 clones, of which 85% to 95% are seen a single time; around 0.8% belongs to the top ten. The sequencing used peripheral blood, collected in the third trimester of pregnancy. The chain couples TRBV11-3 to TRBJ2-1; 8 bases align to TRBD1. The sequence derives from a female donor in good health, enrolled as a control in a pregnancy study. The CDR3 region has the DNA TGTGCCAGCAGCTGGACAGGGCTGGATGAGCAGTTCTTC. It encodes CASSWTGLDEQFF. The variable domain in full, with the rest retrieved from reference TRBV11-3 and TRBJ2-1, is EAGVVQSPRYKIIEKKQPVAFWCNPISGHNTLYWYLQNLGQGPELLIRYENEEAVDDSQLPKDRFSAERLKGVDSTLKIQPAELGDSAVYLCASSWTGLDEQFFGPGTRLTVL.